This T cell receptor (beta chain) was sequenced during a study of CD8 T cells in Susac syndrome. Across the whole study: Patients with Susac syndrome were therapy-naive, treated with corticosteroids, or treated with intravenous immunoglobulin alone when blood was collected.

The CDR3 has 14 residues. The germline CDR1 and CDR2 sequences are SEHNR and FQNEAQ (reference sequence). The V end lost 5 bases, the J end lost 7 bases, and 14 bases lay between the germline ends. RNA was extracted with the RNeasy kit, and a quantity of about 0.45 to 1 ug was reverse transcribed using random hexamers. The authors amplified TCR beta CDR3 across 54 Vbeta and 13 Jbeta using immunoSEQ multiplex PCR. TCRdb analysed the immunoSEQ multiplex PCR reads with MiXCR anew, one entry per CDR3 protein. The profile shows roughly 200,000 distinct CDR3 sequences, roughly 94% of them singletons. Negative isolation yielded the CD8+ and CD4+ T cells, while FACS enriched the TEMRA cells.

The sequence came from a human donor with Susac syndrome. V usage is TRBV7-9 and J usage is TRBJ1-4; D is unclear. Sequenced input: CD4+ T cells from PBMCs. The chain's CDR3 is CASSTDPWGEKLFF. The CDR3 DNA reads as TGTGCCAGCAGCACGGACCCCTGGGGTGAAAAACTGTTTTTT.